This passage covers 22 T cell receptor beta chains from one sample sequenced in a study of blood T cells in healthy people across ages (dated by TCRdb to between 2015 and 2016). The library was obtained by 5' RACE. The reads were generated on an Illumina HiSeq 2500. A second about 6 to 11 cycle PCR used a sample-barcoded 5' primer and a J-beta primer mix. Using fastp at Q25 and MiXCR, TCRdb reprocessed the public reads and kept productive beta chains. Each entry merges the rows of one CDR3 protein and shows their most common DNA and genes. For this sample there are some 760,000 distinct CDR3 sequences; 25% appear just once. Of the sample, 8% to 10% falls within the top ten clones. The sample was also linked to a second study, of T cells of mothers and their children.

Source material: blood. The receptors were sampled from a boy younger than 18 in good health.

This clonotype was recorded a few times. The V and J genes are TRBV20-1 and TRBJ1-1, with 7 positions matching TRBD1. The CDR3 consists of 14 residues. V shed 4 bases and J 3 bases; nucleotides not matched to a gene: 8. The germline gives CDR1 DFQATT, CDR2 SNEGSKA (reference sequence). The CDR3 coding sequence is TGCAGTGCTAAGTCCCCAGGGGGGTACACTGAAGCTTTCTTT. Protein product: CSAKSPGGYTEAFF.

This clonotype was counted a few times. The rearrangement links TRBV29-1 to TRBJ2-1, with D perhaps being TRBD1 or TRBD2 (5 bases each). V was shortened by 6 bases and J by 6 bases, with 6 bases between the two germline ends. The CDR3 runs to 10 residues. Per the germline V gene, CDR1 is SQVTM and CDR2 is ANQGSEA. CDR3 DNA sequence: TGCAGCGTGGGGGTCAATGAGCAGTTCTTC. Translated, it gives CSVGVNEQFF.

The V and J genes are TRBV5-6 and TRBJ2-1; D may be TRBD2 (5 bases). Trimming took off 8 bases at V and 2 bases at J, with 23 bases between the two ends. Germline V lookup: CDR1 SGHDT, CDR2 YYEEEE. This CDR3 contains 17 residues. CDR3 sequence reads: CARSHQYTRGPYNEQFF. CDR3 bases: TGTGCCAGAAGCCATCAGTACACAAGAGGGCCCTACAATGAGCAGTTCTTC. The complete variable domain, with remaining parts taken from reference TRBV5-6 and TRBJ2-1, reads DAGVTQSPTHLIKTRGQQVTLRCSPKSGHDTVSWYQQALGQGPQFIFQYYEEEERQRGNFPDRFSGHQFPNYSSELNVNALLLGDSALYLCARSHQYTRGPYNEQFFGPGTRLTVL.

Here the CDR3 reads CAISESGRENVEQYF. The CDR3 region has the DNA TGTGCCATCAGTGAGTCAGGGCGGGAGAATGTCGAGCAGTACTTC. The chain combines TRBV10-3 with TRBJ2-7; 7 positions agree with TRBD2. This CDR3 is built from 15 residues. Germline-derived CDR1 and CDR2 are ENHRY and SYGVKD. The junction had 8 bases not matched to a gene; V was cut back by 0 bases and J by 6 bases.

The chain is built from TRBV28 and TRBJ2-5, with D possibly matching TRBD1 (6 bases). With 3 bases removed from V and 3 bases from J, the gap between germline ends came to 17 bases. The CDR3 runs 16 residues. Germline-derived CDR1 and CDR2 are MDHEN and SYDVKM. CDR3 protein: CASSLSAAPGEETQYF. In nucleotides, the CDR3 is TGTGCCAGCAGTTTGTCCGCTGCCCCAGGGGAAGAGACCCAGTACTTC.

This clonotype was observed a handful of times. The rearrangement links TRBV9 to TRBJ2-2, with 9 positions matching TRBD1. Germline V gives CDR1 SGDLS, CDR2 YYNGEE. The CDR3 consists of 16 residues. Unmatched junction bases numbered 11, after V lost 4 bases and J lost 7 bases. The CDR3 here is CASSPRTGVTFGELFF. CDR3 nucleotides: TGTGCCAGCAGCCCCCGGACAGGGGTTACTTTCGGGGAGCTGTTTTTT.

This clonotype was counted a few times. The chain couples TRBV4-1 to TRBJ2-1; D is perhaps TRBD2 (5 bases). Per the germline V gene, CDR1 is MGHRA and CDR2 is YSYEKL. Trimming removed 5 bases at V and 6 bases at J, with 11 bases between. The CDR3 totals 13 residues. For the CDR3, the DNA is TGCGCCAGCAGCGTAGGACTGGCCAATGAGCAGTTCTTC. It yields the protein CASSVGLANEQFF.

This clonotype has a handful of counts. This rearrangement joins TRBV9 to TRBJ2-3; 7 bases are a match to TRBD1. The germline gives CDR1 SGDLS, CDR2 YYNGEE. The CDR3 extends over 12 amino acids. After removal of 7 bases from V and 2 bases from J, the junction contained 1 base not matched to a gene. DNA of the CDR3: TGTGCCAGCGGGACAGTCACAGATACGCAGTATTTT. Residues: CASGTVTDTQYF.

This chain links TRBV6-2 or TRBV6-3 with TRBJ2-6; 7 bases match TRBD1. The J segment lost 0 bases and the V segment lost 5 bases, leaving 16 bases of the junction unmatched. This CDR3 spans 20 amino acids. Germline V gene lookup returns CDR1 MNHEY and CDR2 SVGEGT. The CDR3 nucleotides are TGTGCCAGCAGTGCTGACTGGGACAGCAATTCCTACTCTGGGGCCAACGTCCTGACTTTC. It yields the protein CASSADWDSNSYSGANVLTF.

This clonotype has a single count. The chain carries TRBV10-3 and TRBJ2-3, with 11 bases lining up with TRBD2. This CDR3 contains 15 residues. V gave up 10 bases and J gave up 1 base; unmatched junction bases: 7. Germline V gives CDR1 ENHRY, CDR2 SYGVKD. The CDR3 loop is CASKLAGEGTDTQYF. The DNA of the CDR3 is TGTGCCAGCAAACTAGCGGGAGAAGGCACAGATACGCAGTATTTT.

V is TRBV18 and J is TRBJ2-7, with D possibly being TRBD1 (6 bases). The V end lost 4 bases, the J end lost 4 bases, and 17 bases lay between the germline ends. Germline V gene lookup returns CDR1 KGHSH and CDR2 LQKENI. The CDR3 covers 15 residues. In DNA, the CDR3 is TGTGCCAGCTCACTCTCGACAGGAACCTCATACGAGCAGTACTTC. Its translation: CASSLSTGTSYEQYF.

This clonotype has just a few counts. V gene TRBV11-2 combines with J gene TRBJ2-5; D is perhaps TRBD1 (6 bases). The DNA end lines up better with TRBJ2-7; the J call may be wrong. CDR1 is SGHAT, CDR2 FQNNGV, per germline. The CDR3 has 15 residues. The CDR3 here is CASSLEGHISYEQYF. The CDR3 nucleotides are TGTGCCAGCAGCTTAGAGGGACATATCTCCTACGAGCAGTACTTC.

The chain joins TRBV29-1 to TRBJ2-3; D might be TRBD1 or TRBD2, each matching 5 bases. The V gene lost 3 bases and the J gene lost 3 bases, with 16 bases spanning the gap. The germline V gene has CDR1 SQVTM and CDR2 ANQGSEA. The length of the CDR3 is 15 residues. CDR3 in amino acids: CSVDWGILYTDTQYF. DNA for the CDR3: TGCAGCGTTGATTGGGGGATCCTGTATACAGATACGCAGTATTTT.

V and J are TRBV7-9 and TRBJ1-1, with no clear D. Trimming shortened V by 4 bases and J by 0 bases, and 12 bases separated the two germline ends. Germline lookup yields CDR1 SEHNR and CDR2 FQNEAQ (reference sequence). The CDR3 loop spans 15 amino acids. CDR3 DNA sequence: TGTGCCAGCAGCTCCCAGATTGGGGTGAACACTGAAGCTTTCTTT. Amino acids: CASSSQIGVNTEAFF.

This chain links TRBV27 with TRBJ1-2; D not resolved. V shed 3 bases and J shed 3 bases, with 11 bases lying between them. The CDR3 covers 14 residues. Per germline, CDR1 MNHEY and CDR2 SMNVEV (reference sequence). CDR3 loop: CASSFGREDYGYTF. In DNA form, the CDR3 reads TGTGCCAGCAGTTTCGGGAGGGAGGACTATGGCTACACCTTC.

This clonotype has just a few counts. The chain couples TRBV20-1 to TRBJ2-4; D is unresolved. V was cut by 0 bases and J by 2 bases, with 14 bases left in between. Germline values: CDR1 DFQATT, CDR2 SNEGSKA (reference sequence). CDR3 length: 16 amino acids. CDR3 DNA: TGCAGTGCTAGAGATCCGGCCCCCCGGACCAAAAACATTCAGTACTTC. It codes for CSARDPAPRTKNIQYF.

This clonotype came up a few times. The chain combines TRBV20-1 with TRBJ1-2; D not resolved. V shed 1 base and J shed 5 bases, with 8 bases lying between them. Per germline, CDR1 DFQATT and CDR2 SNEGSKA (reference sequence). The CDR3 covers 12 residues. The CDR3 bases are TGCAGTGCTAGAGTCGTCGAGTATGGCTACACCTTC. Its translation: CSARVVEYGYTF.

This clonotype came up a few times. This chain connects TRBV7-2 to TRBJ1-2; D uncertain. V was clipped by 3 bases and J by 5 bases, with 7 bases between them. The CDR3 contains 12 residues. CDR1 is SGHTA and CDR2 is FQGNSA in the germline V gene. The CDR3 reads CASSFQLYGYTF. CDR3 coding DNA: TGTGCCAGCAGCTTCCAACTTTATGGCTACACCTTC.

The chain recombines TRBV28 with TRBJ1-5; 8 bases align to TRBD1. Per the germline V gene, CDR1 is MDHEN and CDR2 is SYDVKM. V lost 4 bases, J lost 2 bases, and 10 bases stayed unmatched. This CDR3 region has 17 residues. The CDR3 sequence is CASSSLQGARGNQPQHF. As DNA, the CDR3 is TGTGCCAGCAGTTCCCTTCAGGGGGCGCGGGGCAATCAGCCCCAGCATTTT.

The CDR3 loop is CASSQARVSNQPQHF. DNA for the CDR3: TGCGCCAGCAGCCAAGCGAGGGTGAGCAATCAGCCCCAGCATTTT. The V call is TRBV4-1, the J call TRBJ1-5; D remains ambiguous. The V end lost 1 base, the J end lost 1 base, and 8 bases lay between the germline ends. Germline assignment: CDR1 MGHRA and CDR2 YSYEKL. The length of the CDR3 is 15 residues.

This clonotype was detected a few times. This chain links TRBV29-1 with TRBJ2-5; D is unresolved. The J call may not be correct, given that the DNA end is closer to TRBJ2-1. The CDR3 loop spans 11 amino acids. The germline gives CDR1 SQVTM, CDR2 ANQGSEA. The CDR3 is CSVDSNNEQFF. The CDR3 bases are TGCAGCGTTGACAGCAACAATGAGCAGTTCTTC.

This clonotype has a handful of counts. This chain connects TRBV7-9 to TRBJ2-1, with TRBD2 as a possible D gene (5 bases). Germline V gene data show CDR1 as SEHNR and CDR2 as FQNEAQ (reference sequence). The CDR3 contains 13 residues. V lost 8 bases, J lost 1 base, and 9 bases lay in between. CDR3 sequence reads: CASEEESYNEQFF. The CDR3 nucleotides read TGTGCCAGCGAGGAGGAGTCCTACAATGAGCAGTTCTTC.